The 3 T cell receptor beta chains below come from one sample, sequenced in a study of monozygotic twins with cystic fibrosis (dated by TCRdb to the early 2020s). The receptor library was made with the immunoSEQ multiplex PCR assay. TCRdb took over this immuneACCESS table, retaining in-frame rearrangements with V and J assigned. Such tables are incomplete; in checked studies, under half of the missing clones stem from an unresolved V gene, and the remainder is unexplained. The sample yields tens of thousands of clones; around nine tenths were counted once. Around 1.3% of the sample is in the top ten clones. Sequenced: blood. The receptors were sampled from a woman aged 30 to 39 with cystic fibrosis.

The CDR3 loop reads CAISGGSGGDTQYF. The CDR3 DNA sequence: TGTGCCATCAGTGGGGGTAGCGGGGGAGATACGCAGTATTTT. V is TRBV10-3 and J is TRBJ2-3; 9 bases align to TRBD2. The CDR3 contains 14 residues. Germline CDR1 ENHRY, CDR2 SYGVKD. J was trimmed by 5 bases and V by 4 bases; bases with no gene match: 4.

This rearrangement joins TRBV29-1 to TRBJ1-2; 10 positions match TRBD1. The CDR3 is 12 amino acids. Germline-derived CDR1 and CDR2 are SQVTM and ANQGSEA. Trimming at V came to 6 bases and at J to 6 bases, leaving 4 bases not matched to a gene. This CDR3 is CSVSTGGDGYTF. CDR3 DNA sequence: TGCAGCGTATCGACAGGGGGCGATGGCTACACCTTC.

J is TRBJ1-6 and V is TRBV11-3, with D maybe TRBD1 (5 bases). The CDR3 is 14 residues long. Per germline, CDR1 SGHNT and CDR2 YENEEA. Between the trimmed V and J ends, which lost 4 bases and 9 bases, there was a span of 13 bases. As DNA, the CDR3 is TGTGCCAGCAGCTCGGGACTTCCCAGTTCACCCCTCCACTTT. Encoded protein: CASSSGLPSSPLHF.